The rows below give T cell receptor beta chains drawn from one sample of a study of tumor-infiltrating lymphocytes in primary liver carcinoma. TCRdb re-analysed the multiplex PCR reads in MiXCR, keeping a single row per CDR3 protein. The repertoire holds more than 100,000 distinct CDR3 sequences, around 65% seen once, with more than 8% in the top ten. Sequenced sample: tumor-adjacent normal liver tissue. The receptors come from a woman aged 60-75 years with primary liver carcinoma and hepatitis B virus infection. CDR3s include the opening cysteine and the closing phenylalanine or tryptophan. A D gene is named only where the DNA matches it firmly. Expanded clones get a size class; other rows say once, few or many, or leave the size out.

size,J,D,V,CDR3,DNA
.,TRBJ2-7,.,TRBV7-6,CASSPSGVGGYEQYF,TGTGCCAGCAGCCCGTCTGGAGTGGGGGGATACGAGCAGTACTTC
few,TRBJ2-7,TRBD2,TRBV12-3/TRBV12-4,CASSLTEGGPGDEQYF,TGTGCCAGCAGTTTGACGGAGGGAGGGCCTGGGGACGAGCAGTACTTC
.,TRBJ2-1,TRBD2,TRBV28,CASTPLGGRGVNEQFF,TGTGCCAGCACTCCCTTGGGGGGGAGGGGTGTCAATGAGCAGTTCTTC
.,TRBJ2-7,.,TRBV9,CASSVVDGRGKQYF,TGTGCCAGCAGCGTAGTCGACGGGAGAGGCAAGCAGTACTTC
.,TRBJ2-1,.,TRBV11-3,CASSMTRGAGEDEQFF,TGTGCCAGCAGCATGACCCGGGGGGCAGGAGAGGATGAGCAGTTCTTC
.,TRBJ1-1,.,TRBV11-2,CASSLDRGAGTEAFF,TGTGCCAGCAGCTTAGATCGGGGGGCAGGGACTGAAGCTTTCTTT
.,TRBJ2-5,TRBD1,TRBV2,CASSGQGQETQYF,TGTGCCAGCAGCGGACAGGGCCAAGAGACCCAGTACTTC
.,TRBJ1-2,.,TRBV7-9,CASGLGDWSALNYGYTF,TGTGCCAGCGGCTTAGGGGATTGGTCAGCGCTTAACTACGGCTACACCTTC
.,TRBJ2-1,TRBD2,TRBV6-2/TRBV6-3,CASSTRLAASYIEQFF,TGTGCCAGCAGTACCCGACTAGCGGCGTCCTACATTGAGCAGTTCTTC
.,TRBJ2-1,.,TRBV12-3/TRBV12-4,CASSKSGASYNERFF,TGTGCCAGCAGCAAAAGTGGGGCGTCCTACAATGAGCGGTTCTTC
few,TRBJ1-2,.,TRBV28,CASSLMVSYGYTF,TGTGCCAGCAGTCTAATGGTCAGCTATGGCTACACCTTC
many,TRBJ1-5,.,TRBV28,CASSPGHQPQHF,TGTGCCAGCAGTCCAGGACATCAGCCCCAGCATTTT
many,TRBJ2-6,.,TRBV5-4,CASSLAGGQYSSGANVLTF,TGTGCCAGCAGCTTGGCCGGGGGACAGTACTCCTCTGGGGCCAACGTCCTGACTTTC
.,TRBJ2-2,TRBD1,TRBV5-4,CASSLPWTGGRNTGELFF,TGTGCCAGCAGCTTACCCTGGACAGGGGGCCGGAACACCGGGGAGCTGTTTTTT
.,TRBJ2-7,TRBD1,TRBV11-2,CASSSGTGGTYEQYF,TGTGCCAGCAGCTCCGGGACAGGAGGAACCTACGAGCAGTACTTC
.,TRBJ2-7,.,TRBV6-5,CASSGSGSYEQYF,TGTGCCAGCAGCGGTAGCGGAAGCTACGAGCAGTACTTC
.,TRBJ1-1,.,TRBV12-3/TRBV12-4,CASSKGKGAFF,TGTGCCAGCAGTAAGGGGAAGGGTGCTTTCTTT
many,TRBJ2-7,.,TRBV13,CASSLGLRTHEQYF,TGTGCCAGCAGCTTAGGCCTCAGGACTCACGAGCAGTACTTC
.,TRBJ1-1,.,TRBV7-9,CVSTLKVNTEAFF,TGTGTCAGCACCTTAAAGGTGAACACTGAAGCTTTCTTT
.,TRBJ1-1,TRBD1,TRBV11-2,CASSTLTGDWNTEASF,TGTGCCAGCAGCACCTTAACAGGGGATTGGAACACTGAGGCTTCCTTT
few,TRBJ2-5,.,TRBV2,CASSVGETQYF,TGTGCCAGCAGTGTGGGGGAGACCCAGTACTTC
many,TRBJ2-1,.,TRBV14,CASSQEAHWDNEQFF,TGTGCCAGCAGCCAAGAGGCCCACTGGGACAATGAGCAGTTCTTC
once,TRBJ2-5,.,TRBV5-5,CASSLGATGRESQYF,TGTGCCAGCAGCTTGGGGGCCACGGGGCGAGAGAGCCAGTACTTC
.,TRBJ2-5,.,TRBV25-1,CDSGSGRETQYF,TGTGACAGCGGTAGTGGGAGGGAGACCCAGTACTTC
.,TRBJ2-1,TRBD2,TRBV11-3,CASSLRTSDSGEQFF,TGTGCCAGTAGCTTGCGTACTAGCGATTCCGGTGAGCAGTTCTTC
medium-sized,TRBJ2-3,.,TRBV11-3,CASSLRTTTDTQYF,TGTGCCAGCAGCTTAAGGACAACCACAGATACGCAGTATTTT
.,TRBJ2-1,.,TRBV12-3/TRBV12-4,CASSSDKYNEQPF,TGTGCCAGCAGCTCAGACAAATACAATGAGCAGCCCTTC
once,TRBJ2-7,.,TRBV11-2,CASRSNRNTYEQYF,TGTGCCAGCAGATCTAACAGGAACACCTACGAGCAATACTTC
few,TRBJ1-2,.,TRBV16,CASSPTNNYGYIF,TGTGCCAGCAGCCCGACAAATAACTATGGCTACATCTTC
.,TRBJ2-1,.,TRBV6-5,CVSGPRVRAGRYNEQFF,TGTGTCAGCGGGCCCCGGGTTCGAGCGGGTCGCTATAATGAGCAGTTCTTC
.,TRBJ2-4,.,TRBV5-4,CASSYTGDNKNIQYF,TGTGCCAGCAGCTATACCGGAGACAACAAAAACATTCAGTACTTC
.,TRBJ2-2,.,TRBV10-3,CTNSGRTVGTGELFF,TGTACCAACAGTGGGAGGACAGTTGGCACCGGGGAGCTGTTTTTT
.,TRBJ1-3,TRBD1,TRBV4-2,CASGQDRVSGNTIYF,TGCGCCAGCGGCCAGGACAGGGTCTCTGGAAACACCATATATTTT
many,TRBJ2-4,.,TRBV28,CASTSAKNIQYF,TGTGCCAGCACCTCCGCCAAAAACATTCAGTACTTC
.,TRBJ2-5,.,TRBV29-1,CSVEGIIRFQETQYF,TGCAGCGTTGAGGGGATCATTAGGTTCCAAGAGACCCAGTACTTC
many,TRBJ1-5,.,TRBV4-2,CASSQIAAGYQPQHF,TGTGCCAGCAGCCAAATTGCAGCAGGGTATCAGCCCCAGCATTTT
.,TRBJ2-5,.,TRBV5-6,CACSRRRAYQGTQYF,TGTGCCTGCAGCCGCCGGAGGGCCTACCAAGGGACCCAGTACTTC
.,TRBJ2-3,TRBD2,TRBV29-1,CSVTSGSADMQYF,TGCAGCGTCACTAGCGGTAGCGCAGATATGCAGTATTTT
.,TRBJ1-5,.,TRBV4-1,CASSLYINQPQHF,TGCGCCAGTAGCTTATATATCAATCAGCCCCAGCATTTT
.,TRBJ2-5,.,TRBV29-1,CSLDQGPQETQYF,TGCAGCTTAGATCAGGGACCCCAAGAGACCCAGTACTTC
.,TRBJ2-7,.,TRBV6-1,CARSSMGMAYEQYF,TGTGCCAGAAGCTCGATGGGGATGGCCTACGAGCAGTACTTC
.,TRBJ2-1,.,TRBV10-3,CAITPDSGDEQFF,TGTGCCATCACTCCGGACTCGGGGGATGAGCAGTTCTTC
.,TRBJ2-5,TRBD1,TRBV12-3/TRBV12-4,CASNRGVETQYF,TGTGCCAGCAACAGGGGGGTGGAGACCCAGTACTTC
.,TRBJ2-3,TRBD2,TRBV29-1,CSVLAGSADTQYF,TGCAGCGTTTTAGCGGGTTCCGCAGATACGCAGTATTTT
many,TRBJ2-2,TRBD2,TRBV6-5,CASSYSISFSAGAPGELFF,TGTGCCAGCAGTTACTCGATTAGTTTCTCAGCGGGAGCGCCCGGGGAGCTGTTTTTT
.,TRBJ2-1,.,TRBV7-8,CASSLTLDYEQFF,TGTGCCAGCAGCTTGACTCTCGACTACGAGCAGTTCTTC
.,TRBJ2-5,TRBD2,TRBV11-2,CASAEGRGATIETQYF,TGTGCCAGCGCCGAGGGGAGGGGCGCGACGATTGAGACCCAGTACTTC